This T cell receptor (beta chain) was sequenced during a study of blood T cell repertoires in COVID-19. Study-level background: T cells, B-cell-depleted T cells, or PBMCs supplied cDNA or gDNA.

V was shortened by 5 bases and J by 0 bases, with 7 bases between the two germline ends. The V gene's germline CDR1 is PRHDT and CDR2 FYEKMQ (reference sequence). The CDR3 covers 13 residues. The count of this clone is one. Produced via immunoSEQ multiplex PCR; TCRdb's table is partial and in-frame only. The top ten hold around 2.5% of the sample, which has around 260,000 clones, about nine tenths seen once. The sequenced sample consisted of peripheral blood. This chain links TRBV13 with TRBJ2-5; D remains ambiguous. This TCR derives from a person under 35 with COVID-19, enrolled during active disease. The CDR3 is CASSPVYQETQYF. The CDR3 DNA is TGTGCCAGCAGCCCGGTGTACCAAGAGACCCAGTACTTC. The complete variable domain, with remaining parts taken from reference TRBV13 and TRBJ2-5, reads AAGVIQSPRHLIKEKRETATLKCYPIPRHDTVYWYQQGPGQDPQFLISFYEKMQSDKGSIPDRFSAQQFSDYHSELNMSSLELGDSALYFCASSPVYQETQYFGPGTRLLVL.